This T cell receptor beta chain was recorded in a study of cytomegalovirus exposure and HLA in healthy donors. Study-wide results and caveats: Researchers catalogued approximately 170 TCR beta chains as cytomegalovirus-associated.

The PCR had 60 Vbeta and 13 Jbeta primers. Sequenced by immunoSEQ multiplex PCR; TCRdb stores in-frame clones only, minus some. The profile shows 140,000 to 150,000 clones, around 72% of them singletons. V shed 5 bases and J shed 6 bases, with 13 bases lying between them. The CDR3 consists of 13 residues. CDR1 is LGHNT and CDR2 is FRNRAP in the germline V gene. About this clone itself: Its target is unknown.

The sequencing sample was made of PBMCs. V and J are TRBV12-5 and TRBJ1-1, with D hard to call. The TCR was taken from a man aged 40-50 years in good health and CMV-seronegative. For the CDR3, the DNA is TGTGCTAGTGGTCCCCTTACTAGGGCTGAAGCTTTCTTT. It encodes CASGPLTRAEAFF. The variable domain in full, completed from reference TRBV12-5 and TRBJ1-1, reads DARVTQTPRHKVTEMGQEVTMRCQPILGHNTVFWYRQTMMQGLELLAYFRNRAPLDDSGMPKDRFSAEMPDATLATLKIQPSEPRDSAVYFCASGPLTRAEAFFGQGTRLTVV.